Presented here are 11 T cell receptor beta chains from one specimen sequenced in a study of early T cells in non-severe SARS-CoV-2 infection. Each CDR3 protein is one row after TCRdb ran MiXCR on the 5' RACE reads. The sample carries just under 30,000 distinct CDR3 sequences, approximately 4.7% recorded once. Material for sequencing was whole blood. The receptors stem from an adult who was a healthcare worker with PCR-confirmed SARS-CoV-2 infection or an uninfected control (not recorded which).

This clonotype was seen repeatedly, ten times or more. This chain connects TRBV7-9 to TRBJ1-5; D not resolved. Germline V CDR1 and CDR2: SEHNR, FQNEAQ (reference sequence). Deletions cut 1 base from V and 7 bases from J, with 5 bases between. CDR3 length: 12 amino acids. The CDR3 nucleotides are TGTGCCAGCAGCTTAGGTGAACAGCCCCAGCATTTT. It specifies CASSLGEQPQHF.

The rearrangement links TRBV5-1 to TRBJ1-5, with 8 bases fitting TRBD1. The CDR3 spans 15 residues. Trimming at V came to 4 bases and at J to 3 bases, leaving 6 bases not matched to a gene. Looked up from germline, CDR1 is SGHRS and CDR2 is YFSETQ. CDR3 DNA sequence: TGCGCCAGCAGCCCGGGGACAGGACCCAATCAGCCCCAGCATTTT. Translating it yields CASSPGTGPNQPQHF.

This chain links TRBV2 with TRBJ1-5, with 8 positions matching TRBD1. The germline V gene has CDR1 SNHLY and CDR2 FYNNEI. The CDR3 spans 14 residues. Unmatched junction bases numbered 5, after V lost 6 bases and J lost 4 bases. This chain's CDR3 is CASRKQGVNQPQHF. DNA for the CDR3: TGTGCCAGCAGGAAACAGGGGGTAAATCAGCCCCAGCATTTT.

This clonotype was seen ten or more times. This chain connects TRBV6-5 to TRBJ2-7; unclear D gene. CDR3 length: 13 residues. Per the germline V gene, CDR1 is MNHEY and CDR2 is SVGAGI. V gave up 7 bases and J gave up 4 bases, with 14 bases separating them. Written as DNA, the CDR3 is TGTGCCAGCACCCAGACGGGTGGGTACGAGCAGTACTTC. Amino acids: CASTQTGGYEQYF.

This clonotype showed up many times. This rearrangement joins TRBV7-6 to TRBJ1-5; D ambiguous. The V and J ends lost 2 bases and 6 bases respectively, with 8 bases between them. Germline assignment: CDR1 SGHVS and CDR2 FNYEAQ. This CDR3 has 13 amino acids. CDR3 DNA: TGTGCCAGCAGCTTAAAGCTCGGTCAGCCCCAGCATTTT. Amino acids: CASSLKLGQPQHF.

A note on this clonotype: This may be a read error: a much more frequent sequence differs by one nucleotide. The V and J genes are TRBV11-2 and TRBJ2-7; D may match TRBD1 or TRBD2 (5 bases each). The CDR3 extends over 13 amino acids. Germline CDR1 SGHAT, CDR2 FQNNGV. CDR3 region: CVSNRDGSGEQYF. For the CDR3, the DNA is TGTGTCAGCAACCGGGACGGCTCGGGCGAGCAGTACTTC.

This clonotype was detected only a few times. The chain joins TRBV11-2 to TRBJ2-7, with 15 positions matching TRBD2. The germline gives CDR1 SGHAT, CDR2 FQNNGV. Trimming took 3 bases from V and 3 from J; bases not matched to a gene: 6. The CDR3 consists of 17 residues. In DNA, the CDR3 is TGTGCCAGCAGCTTTCCGGGACTAGCGGGAGGCCTCTACGAGCAGTACTTC. Amino acid sequence: CASSFPGLAGGLYEQYF.

The chain recombines TRBV2 with TRBJ2-3; the D is unclear. V was pared by 1 base and J by 4 bases, with 15 bases between. This CDR3 contains 16 residues. Looked up from germline, CDR1 is SNHLY and CDR2 is FYNNEI. The CDR3 sequence: CASSEVVSPGPDTQYF. The CDR3 nucleotides are TGTGCCAGCAGTGAAGTAGTCTCACCGGGCCCAGATACGCAGTATTTT.

This clonotype was seen many times. The CDR3 bases are TGTGCCAGCAGTGAACAGGGAGACGAGCAGTACTTC. Its protein is CASSEQGDEQYF. The chain is built from TRBV2 and TRBJ2-7, with D perhaps assigned TRBD1 or TRBD2 (5 bases each). The CDR3 covers 12 residues. The germline V gene encodes CDR1 SNHLY and CDR2 FYNNEI. The V gene lost 2 bases and the J gene lost 5 bases, with 7 bases spanning the gap.

This clonotype was seen a few times. The V gene is TRBV6-5, the J gene TRBJ1-1; D might be TRBD1 (6 bases). This CDR3 is 15 amino acids long. V was pared by 6 bases and J by 1 base, with 15 bases between. Germline lookup yields CDR1 MNHEY and CDR2 SVGAGI. CDR3 amino acids: CASRLGGAPNTEAFF. The CDR3 nucleotides are TGTGCCAGCAGATTGGGGGGGGCACCGAACACTGAAGCTTTCTTT.

This clonotype showed up many times. One junction end does not reproduce the germline sequence, and a read error may be involved. CDR3 DNA: TGTGCCAGCAGTTCACGAGCAGGGGGAAGGGGAATCTTC. Protein sequence: CASSSRAGGRGIF. The chain combines TRBV12-3 or TRBV12-4 with TRBJ1-2, with 7 bases aligning to TRBD1. This CDR3 region has 13 residues.